A single sample is the source of the 28 T cell receptor beta chains below, sequenced in a study of post-analysis software for immune sequencing data. Study results and caveats: Comparison of patients with controls showed about 5 TRBV segments more frequent in patients, TRBV5-6, TRBV5-1 and TRBV20-1 among them.

The TCR beta cDNA libraries contained unique molecular identifiers. TCRdb re-derived calls from the PCR reads in MiXCR, one entry per CDR3 protein. The sample shows approximately 660,000 distinct CDR3 sequences, 59% of them seen only once. No cognate antigen is known for these TCRs. What was sequenced was blood. These receptors were collected from a girl aged 2-15 years with multiple sclerosis.

This clonotype has only one observation. The chain is built from TRBV5-1 and TRBJ1-6; D is perhaps TRBD1 (6 bases). Trimming stripped 0 bases from V and 10 bases from J, with 17 bases between. The length of the CDR3 is 16 residues. Germline values: CDR1 SGHRS, CDR2 YFSETQ. The CDR3 spells CASSLDHRVYRSPLHF. CDR3 sequence (DNA): TGCGCCAGCAGCTTGGATCACAGGGTGTATAGGTCACCCCTCCACTTT.

The chain has TRBV15 and TRBJ2-1, with 9 bases that match TRBD2. This CDR3 has 15 residues. The germline V gene encodes CDR1 LNHNV and CDR2 YYDKDF (reference sequence). Trimming removed 1 base from V and 6 bases from J; junction bases left unmatched: 4. The CDR3 loop reads CATSRGGAGGNEQFF. Here the CDR3 DNA reads TGTGCCACCAGCAGAGGCGGAGCGGGAGGCAATGAGCAGTTCTTC.

The gene calls are TRBV4-1 and TRBJ2-3; 10 nucleotides line up with TRBD2. The CDR3 consists of 16 residues. V lost 0 bases, J lost 5 bases, and 5 bases stayed unmatched. The germline V gene has CDR1 MGHRA and CDR2 YSYEKL. The CDR3 loop reads CASSQESGGAGDTQYF. For the CDR3, the DNA is TGCGCCAGCAGCCAAGAAAGCGGGGGGGCCGGAGATACGCAGTATTTT.

This sequence joins TRBV10-3 and TRBJ2-1; 7 bases match TRBD2. V was clipped by 6 bases and J by 3 bases; unmatched bases: 8. The CDR3 is 15 residues long. Germline V gene lookup returns CDR1 ENHRY and CDR2 SYGVKD. The CDR3 DNA follows: TGTGCCATCAGCCAGGACCGGACTAGCTACAATGAGCAGTTCTTC. Amino acids: CAISQDRTSYNEQFF.

The chain couples TRBV4-1 to TRBJ2-1; a possible D gene is TRBD1 (5 bases). Trimming stripped 4 bases from V and 1 base from J, with 11 bases between. CDR3 length equals 15 residues. CDR1 MGHRA and CDR2 YSYEKL come from the germline V gene. This chain's CDR3 is CASSPDSPSYNEQFF. The CDR3 nucleotides read TGCGCCAGCAGCCCCGACAGCCCTTCCTACAATGAGCAGTTCTTC.

V gene TRBV27 combines with J gene TRBJ2-7; D unresolved. V was cut by 1 base and J by 3 bases, with 10 bases left in between. Per the germline V gene, CDR1 is MNHEY and CDR2 is SMNVEV (reference sequence). The CDR3 extends over 14 amino acids. CDR3 amino acids: CASSLYRLGYEQYF. The CDR3 nucleotides are TGTGCCAGCAGTTTATATCGGTTGGGCTACGAGCAGTACTTC.

V and J are TRBV20-1 and TRBJ2-4; 9 bases match TRBD1. Germline V gene sequence: CDR1 DFQATT, CDR2 SNEGSKA (reference sequence). The CDR3 is 13 residues long. Unmatched junction bases numbered 4, after V lost 0 bases and J lost 10 bases. The CDR3 DNA follows: TGCAGTGCTAGAGATCAAGGGACAGGGATTCAGTACTTC. Its protein product is CSARDQGTGIQYF.

J is TRBJ2-1 and V is TRBV10-2, with D unresolved. This CDR3 is 15 amino acids long. The V gene lost 2 bases and the J gene lost 5 bases, with 13 bases spanning the gap. Germline V gene lookup returns CDR1 WSHSY and CDR2 SAAADI. The CDR3 loop is CASSEDARGHNEQFF. In DNA, the CDR3 is TGCGCCAGCAGTGAGGACGCCAGAGGACACAATGAGCAGTTCTTC.

The chain is built from TRBV3-1 and TRBJ2-5; the D gene could be TRBD1 or TRBD2 (6 bases each). V was cut by 3 bases and J by 3 bases, with 11 bases left in between. The CDR3 runs to 14 residues. Germline V gene lookup returns CDR1 LGHDT and CDR2 YNNKEL (reference sequence). CDR3 nucleotides: TGTGCCAGCAGCCAGCTGGGGGGCGAAGAGACCCAGTACTTC. Residues: CASSQLGGEETQYF.

The CDR3 loop reads CAISLGLAGNLQETQYF. The CDR3 nucleotides are TGTGCCATCAGTCTAGGACTAGCGGGGAACCTCCAAGAGACCCAGTACTTC. The chain uses TRBV10-3 and TRBJ2-5, with 12 bases aligning to TRBD2. The trim removed 5 bases at V and 1 base at J, leaving 8 bases unmatched. The CDR3 runs to 17 residues. The germline gives CDR1 ENHRY, CDR2 SYGVKD.

The chain carries TRBV20-1 and TRBJ2-3; the match to TRBD2 covers 12 bases. Losses at the gene ends were 6 bases for V and 6 bases for J; bases not matched to a gene: 10. The CDR3 has 15 amino acids. Germline-derived CDR1 and CDR2 are DFQATT and SNEGSKA (reference sequence). The CDR3 sequence: CSAKDGGLAGDTQYF. The CDR3 DNA reads TGCAGTGCAAAAGACGGTGGACTAGCGGGGGATACGCAGTATTTT.

V usage is TRBV4-2 and J usage is TRBJ2-1; D is ambiguous. The length of the CDR3 is 16 residues. V shed 0 bases and J shed 7 bases, with 16 bases lying between them. In germline, CDR1 is LGHNA, CDR2 YNFKEQ. Here the CDR3 reads CASSQEETTKGNEQFF. CDR3 nucleotide sequence: TGTGCCAGCAGCCAAGAGGAAACTACCAAGGGAAATGAGCAGTTCTTC.

The V call is TRBV4-3, the J call TRBJ2-3; perhaps TRBD2 as D (6 bases). Trimming stripped 11 bases from V and 0 bases from J, with 15 bases between. The CDR3 runs to 14 residues. Germline V gene lookup returns CDR1 LGHNA and CDR2 YSLEER. Written as DNA, the CDR3 is TGCGCCGCCCAGGGCGGGGCGAGCACAGATACGCAGTATTTT. Translating gives CAAQGGASTDTQYF.

The V call is TRBV5-6, the J call TRBJ1-2; D is ambiguous. The V and J ends lost 1 base and 3 bases respectively, with 16 bases between them. The length of the CDR3 is 16 residues. CDR1 SGHDT and CDR2 YYEEEE come from the germline V gene. CDR3 loop: CASSLPWTWKHYGYTF. CDR3 bases: TGTGCCAGCAGCTTGCCATGGACGTGGAAGCACTATGGCTACACCTTC.

V is TRBV28 and J is TRBJ1-4; D unclear. Looked up from germline, CDR1 is MDHEN and CDR2 is SYDVKM. The CDR3 runs 14 residues. V lost 2 bases and J 8 bases, leaving 12 bases between the germline ends. DNA for the CDR3: TGTGCCAGCAGTTTAGGGCAGGAACACGAAAAACTGTTTTTT. Its protein product is CASSLGQEHEKLFF.

V gene TRBV4-3 combines with J gene TRBJ2-1; TRBD2 matches at 9 bases. The CDR3 spans 18 residues. Germline V gives CDR1 LGHNA, CDR2 YSLEER. The J segment lost 7 bases and the V segment lost 0 bases, leaving 13 bases of the junction unmatched. Written as DNA, the CDR3 is TGCGCCAGCAGCCAAGACGTCCCTTGGTTTAGCGGGGGAAATGAGCAGTTCTTC. Translated, it gives CASSQDVPWFSGGNEQFF.

V and J are TRBV5-1 and TRBJ1-4; TRBD1 matches 9 bases. The V gene's germline CDR1 is SGHRS and CDR2 YFSETQ. The ends lost 4 bases at V and 3 bases at J; junction bases unmatched: 7. There are 16 residues in the CDR3. The CDR3 loop is CASSPGQGRANEKLFF. The CDR3 bases are TGCGCCAGCAGCCCCGGACAGGGGAGGGCTAATGAAAAACTGTTTTTT.

This chain connects TRBV5-1 to TRBJ2-7; D ambiguous. Germline CDR1 is SGHRS and CDR2 is YFSETQ. The CDR3 sequence is 13 residues long. V dropped 6 bases and J dropped 3 bases, with 13 bases sitting between them. The CDR3 DNA reads as TGCGCCAGCACGCCAGACATGAACTACGAGCAGTACTTC. Translating it yields CASTPDMNYEQYF.

This clonotype was seen more than once but under ten times. The chain combines TRBV29-1 with TRBJ2-5, with D perhaps assigned TRBD1 or TRBD2 (5 bases each). Trimming shortened V by 5 bases and J by 6 bases, and 19 bases separated the two germline ends. This CDR3 contains 14 residues. The germline CDR1 and CDR2 sequences are SQVTM and ANQGSEA. The CDR3, as DNA: TGCAGCGTTACTGGCCAAGGGGAGCGGAAGACCCAGTACTTC. Protein sequence: CSVTGQGERKTQYF.

This clonotype was observed a few times. The rearrangement links TRBV20-1 to TRBJ2-5; 8 positions match TRBD2. The J call may not be correct, given that the DNA end is closer to TRBJ2-7. Germline V CDR1 and CDR2: DFQATT, SNEGSKA (reference sequence). This CDR3 contains 12 residues. In DNA, the CDR3 is TGCAGTGCTAGGCTTACTAGCGGCGAGCAGTACTTC. Protein: CSARLTSGEQYF.

This chain uses TRBV7-3 with TRBJ2-3, with 8 bases aligning to TRBD1. With V trimmed by 2 bases and J by 2 bases, 6 bases remained unmatched. Germline V gene sequence: CDR1 SGHTA, CDR2 FQGTGA. The CDR3 is 16 amino acids. CDR3 protein: CASSLQGARNTDTQYF. The CDR3 nucleotides are TGTGCCAGCAGCTTACAGGGGGCAAGGAACACAGATACGCAGTATTTT.

The gene calls are TRBV7-9 and TRBJ2-7; D may be TRBD2 (6 bases). The CDR3 is 12 residues long. The germline CDR1 and CDR2 sequences are SEHNR and FQNEAQ (reference sequence). V was trimmed by 4 bases and J by 10 bases, leaving 14 bases between them. The CDR3 DNA reads TGTGCCAGCAGCTCTGTAGGGGAGGCCCAGTACTTC. Encoded protein: CASSSVGEAQYF.

This clonotype was recorded once. The chain recombines TRBV27 with TRBJ1-1; maybe TRBD1 (6 bases). CDR1 and CDR2 from the germline V gene are MNHEY and SMNVEV (reference sequence). V lost 7 bases to trimming and J lost 5 bases, with 8 bases between them. The CDR3 spans 11 residues. CDR3 protein: CASIQGTEAFF. CDR3 DNA sequence: TGTGCCAGCATTCAGGGGACTGAAGCTTTCTTT.

This clonotype was seen just once. This sequence joins TRBV2 and TRBJ2-7; D gene ambiguous. Germline assignment: CDR1 SNHLY and CDR2 FYNNEI. CDR3 length: 12 amino acids. The V and J ends lost 3 bases and 3 bases respectively, with 6 bases between them. The CDR3 protein is CASSEVVYEQYF. DNA for the CDR3: TGTGCCAGCAGTGAGGTGGTCTACGAGCAGTACTTC.

This CDR3 reads CASSDLIGANTDTQYF. The DNA of the CDR3 is TGTGCCAGCAGTGACCTGATCGGGGCCAACACAGATACGCAGTATTTT. V is TRBV2 and J is TRBJ2-3; either TRBD1 or TRBD2 may supply D (5 bases each). V shed 3 bases and J shed 2 bases, with 15 bases lying between them. Germline CDR1 is SNHLY and CDR2 is FYNNEI. The CDR3 has 16 amino acids.

Regarding this clonotype: At one of its ends the junction is not consistent with the germline gene, which may arise from a read error. The chain is built from TRBV12-3 or TRBV12-4 and TRBJ2-5; D call uncertain. This CDR3 spans 14 amino acids. CDR3 in DNA: TGTGCCAGCAGTTTAACGCTGGCTCAAGATACCCAGTACTTC. Its translation: CASSLTLAQDTQYF.

This clonotype was observed a handful of times. A junction boundary mismatches the germline segment, possibly from a read error. The chain couples TRBV7-2 to TRBJ2-5; weak D call: TRBD1 (6 bases). CDR3 size: 17 residues. The germline V gene has CDR1 SGHTA and CDR2 FQGNSA. In DNA form, the CDR3 reads TGTGCCAGCAGCTTAGTGTCTGGGGGCATGATACAAGGGACCCAGTACTTC. This sequence encodes CASSLVSGGMIQGTQYF.

DNA of the CDR3: TGTGCCAGCAGTCCCCTAGGCAGGACGGGGGCCTACGAGCAGTACTTC. Amino acid sequence: CASSPLGRTGAYEQYF. The chain employs TRBV27 and TRBJ2-7; D is perhaps TRBD2 (6 bases). Germline CDR1 reads MNHEY; CDR2 reads SMNVEV (reference sequence). The CDR3 consists of 16 residues. Deletions cut 5 bases from V and 2 bases from J, with 19 bases between.